This is a list of T cell receptor beta chains from one sample in a study of regulatory T cells in long-lasting Graves disease. TCRdb passed the multiplex PCR reads through MiXCR, listing each CDR3 protein once. The sample lists roughly 300,000 distinct CDR3 sequences; 22% were seen once. The sample in question was peripheral blood mononuclear cells (PBMCs), obtained when the disease was refractory, from a patient treated with antithyroid drugs. The receptor set was obtained from a female donor with Graves disease. CDR3s include the opening cysteine and the closing phenylalanine or tryptophan. A D gene is named only where the DNA matches it firmly. Some rows have no size entry. The others give once, few or many, or a class for an expanded clone.

clone_size d_call j_call v_call cdr3_aa cdr3_nt
- TRBD2 TRBJ2-1 TRBV12-5 CVSGFGTSAYNEQFF TGTGTTAGTGGTTTCGGGACTAGCGCCTACAATGAGCAGTTCTTC
many TRBD2 TRBJ2-7 TRBV28 CASSLPRPGRYEQYF TGTGCCAGCAGTTTACCCAGGCCCGGGAGGTACGAGCAGTACTTC
few - TRBJ2-5 TRBV28 CASTSAGSETQYF TGTGCCAGCACCAGCGCCGGGAGCGAGACCCAGTACTTC
few - TRBJ1-1 TRBV6-1 CASSEARQVFMNTEAFF TGTGCCAGCAGTGAAGCGCGGCAGGTTTTCATGAACACTGAAGCTTTCTTT
many TRBD1 TRBJ2-7 TRBV29-1 CSVELGTGEAVDYEQYF TGCAGCGTTGAACTAGGGACAGGCGAGGCCGTAGACTACGAGCAGTACTTC
- TRBD1 TRBJ2-2 TRBV14 CASSQDRATLMGTGELFF TGTGCCAGCAGCCAGGACAGGGCTACGTTAATGGGAACCGGGGAGCTGTTTTTT
few TRBD1 TRBJ2-5 TRBV27 CASRRTGFQETQYF TGTGCCAGCAGGAGGACAGGGTTTCAAGAGACCCAGTACTTC
few - TRBJ1-2 TRBV18 CASSPGLVSNYGYTF TGTGCCAGCTCACCAGGGCTAGTTTCCAACTATGGCTACACCTTC
- - TRBJ1-5 TRBV27 CASSTRGGASNQPQHF TGTGCCAGCAGTACACGAGGGGGTGCGAGCAATCAGCCCCAGCATTTT
many - TRBJ1-2 TRBV28 CASSLPPDGQRANYGYTF TGTGCCAGCAGTTTGCCTCCGGACGGCCAAAGAGCTAACTATGGCTACACCTTC
- TRBD2 TRBJ2-3 TRBV30 CAWSEPGTKSTDTQYF TGTGCCTGGAGTGAACCCGGGACTAAGTCCACAGATACGCAGTATTTT
- - TRBJ2-1 TRBV2 CASRQTANEQFF TGTGCCAGCAGGCAGACAGCTAATGAGCAGTTCTTC
many - TRBJ2-7 TRBV11-2 CASRPTGNHEQYF TGTGCCAGCAGGCCCACAGGGAACCACGAGCAGTACTTC
- - TRBJ2-2 TRBV7-6 CASSLLANTGELFF TGTGCCAGCAGCTTACTTGCGAACACCGGGGAGCTGTTTTTT
- - TRBJ2-7 TRBV6-1 CASSSDNPYLEQYF TGTGCCAGCAGCTCGGACAATCCTTACCTCGAGCAGTACTTC
- TRBD1 TRBJ2-5 TRBV11-2 CASSLSDRGFAKTQYF TGTGCCAGCAGCTTATCCGACAGGGGGTTTGCAAAGACCCAGTACTTC
few - TRBJ2-2 TRBV15 CATSIPAPNTGELFF TGTGCCACCAGCATTCCGGCTCCGAACACCGGGGAGCTGTTTTTT
- - TRBJ2-3 TRBV7-2 CASSSTADTQYF TGTGCCAGCAGCTCGACAGCAGATACGCAGTATTTT
- - TRBJ2-5 TRBV7-9 CASTPGISLREETQYF TGTGCCAGCACCCCGGGTATATCCCTCCGCGAAGAGACCCAGTACTTC
- - TRBJ1-6 TRBV19 CASRSGSVNSPLHF TGTGCCAGTAGATCAGGTTCCGTCAATTCACCCCTCCACTTT
few - TRBJ2-7 TRBV6-4 CASSYARTYEQYF TGTGCCAGCAGTTACGCCAGGACATACGAGCAGTACTTC
- - TRBJ2-3 TRBV28 CASSPNRGGTDTQYF TGTGCCAGCAGCCCGAACAGGGGAGGTACAGATACGCAGTATTTT